Below, one T cell receptor (beta chain) is given with its context. Its antigen is undetermined. This sample was included in a study of T cell responses to AZD1222 COVID-19 vaccine. Overall study results and limits: The number of AZD1222 recipients seropositive at baseline was only 5 to 7. With dominance at 160-218 and 743-854, vaccine-associated CD4 TCRs spanned spike. Nearly half of the spike-specific TCRs reportedly recognize variant regions that carry no mutations. It should be noted that donors were predominantly white British and more often female, and clonal diversity was possibly underestimated.

TCRdb's copy holds only in-frame clones and misses some; the assay was immunoSEQ multiplex PCR. This sample has approximately 180,000 clones; approximately 86% occur once, and the top ten carry 6% to 8.5%. CDR1 and CDR2 (germline): SGHTA, FQGNSA. Trimming left V 2 bases short and J 5 bases short, with 10 bases between. This CDR3 has 13 residues. The chain combines TRBV7-2 with TRBJ2-7; D perhaps matches TRBD1 (6 bases). The source material was peripheral blood, sampled on day 0 of AZD1222 vaccination. The source is an adult in good health. DNA of the CDR3: TGTGCCAGCAGCTTAACAGGGTTCCACGAGCAGTACTTC. As protein: CASSLTGFHEQYF.